This TCR beta chain comes out of a study of blood T cells in healthy people across ages. On this clonotype: Its antigen is undetermined.

Study conclusions and caveats: Naive T cell percentage showed a strong correlation with the diversity of TCR beta.

J gave up 2 bases and V 2 bases, and 17 bases lay outside the gene matches. CDR1 and CDR2 (germline): SGDLS, YYNGEE. The CDR3 is 20 amino acids. Using a J-beta primer mix together with a sample-barcoded 5' primer, a second PCR was run for roughly 7 to 12 cycles. A single record per CDR3 protein comes from TCRdb applying MiXCR to the 5' RACE reads. This sample carries fewer than 2,000,000 distinct CDR3 sequences, about 31% of them seen once, and the ten largest clones take 10% to 12%. Isolating PBMCs gave at least 6 million of these cells per sample. This TCR was sampled from a woman aged 25 to 39 in good health. Sequencing input: blood. The chain is built from TRBV9 and TRBJ2-1; 9 bases line up with TRBD1. The CDR3 here is CASSVGQGKSQGRAYNEQFF. The CDR3, as DNA: TGTGCCAGCAGCGTTGGACAGGGGAAAAGTCAAGGGCGCGCCTACAATGAGCAGTTCTTC. The whole variable domain, filled in from reference TRBV9 and TRBJ2-1, reads DSGVTQTPKHLITATGQRVTLRCSPRSGDLSVYWYQQSLDQGLQFLIQYYNGEERAKGNILERFSAQQFPDLHSELNLSSLELGDSALYFCASSVGQGKSQGRAYNEQFFGPGTRLTVL.